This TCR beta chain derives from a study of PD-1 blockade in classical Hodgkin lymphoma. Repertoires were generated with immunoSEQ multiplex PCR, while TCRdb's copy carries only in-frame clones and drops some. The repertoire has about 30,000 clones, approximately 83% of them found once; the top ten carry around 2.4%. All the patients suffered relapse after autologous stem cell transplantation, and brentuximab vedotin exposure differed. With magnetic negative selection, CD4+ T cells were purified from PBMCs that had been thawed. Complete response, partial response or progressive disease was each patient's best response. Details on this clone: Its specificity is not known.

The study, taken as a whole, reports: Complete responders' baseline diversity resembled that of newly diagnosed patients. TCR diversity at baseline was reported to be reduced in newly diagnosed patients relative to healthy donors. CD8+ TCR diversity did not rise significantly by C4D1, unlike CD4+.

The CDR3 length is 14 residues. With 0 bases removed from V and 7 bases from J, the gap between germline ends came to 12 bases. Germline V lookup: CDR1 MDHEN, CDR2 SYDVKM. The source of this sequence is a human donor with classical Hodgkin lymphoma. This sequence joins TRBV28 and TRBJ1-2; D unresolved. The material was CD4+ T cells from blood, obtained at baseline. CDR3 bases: TGTGCCAGCAGTTTATGGGACCTAAAAAGTGGCTACACCTTC. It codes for CASSLWDLKSGYTF.